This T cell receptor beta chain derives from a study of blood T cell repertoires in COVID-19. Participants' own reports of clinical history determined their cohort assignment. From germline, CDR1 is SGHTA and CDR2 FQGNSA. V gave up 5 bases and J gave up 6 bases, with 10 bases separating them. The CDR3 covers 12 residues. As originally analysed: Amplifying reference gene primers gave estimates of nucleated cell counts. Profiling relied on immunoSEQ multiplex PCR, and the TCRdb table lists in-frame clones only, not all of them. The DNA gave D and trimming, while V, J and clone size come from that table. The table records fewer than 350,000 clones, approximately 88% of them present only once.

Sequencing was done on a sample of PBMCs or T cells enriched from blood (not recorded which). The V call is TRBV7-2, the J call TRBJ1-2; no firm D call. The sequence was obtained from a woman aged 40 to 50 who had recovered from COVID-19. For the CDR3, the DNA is TGTGCCAGCAGCACCGGGTGGGATGGCTACACCTTC. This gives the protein CASSTGWDGYTF.